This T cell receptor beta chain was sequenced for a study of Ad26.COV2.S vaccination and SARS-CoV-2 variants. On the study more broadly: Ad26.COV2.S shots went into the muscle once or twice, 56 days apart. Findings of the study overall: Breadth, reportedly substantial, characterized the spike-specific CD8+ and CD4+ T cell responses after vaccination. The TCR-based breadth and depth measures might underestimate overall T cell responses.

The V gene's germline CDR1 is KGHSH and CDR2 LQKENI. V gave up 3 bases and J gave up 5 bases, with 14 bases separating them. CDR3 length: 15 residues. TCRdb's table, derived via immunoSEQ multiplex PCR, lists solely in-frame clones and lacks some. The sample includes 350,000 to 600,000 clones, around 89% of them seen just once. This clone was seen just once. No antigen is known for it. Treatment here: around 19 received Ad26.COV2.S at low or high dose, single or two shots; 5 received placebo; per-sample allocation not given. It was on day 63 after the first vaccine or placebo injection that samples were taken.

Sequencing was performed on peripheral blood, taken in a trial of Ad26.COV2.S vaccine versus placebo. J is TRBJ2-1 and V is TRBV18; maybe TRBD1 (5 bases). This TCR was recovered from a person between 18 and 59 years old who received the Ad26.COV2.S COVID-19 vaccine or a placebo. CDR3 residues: CASSPQRDRNNEQFF. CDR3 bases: TGTGCCAGCTCACCCCAGCGCGACAGAAACAATGAGCAGTTCTTC. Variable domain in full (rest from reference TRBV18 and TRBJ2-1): NAGVMQNPRHLVRRRGQEARLRCSPMKGHSHVYWYRQLPEEGLKFMVYLQKENIIDESGMPKERFSAEFPKEGPSILRIQQVVRGDSAAYFCASSPQRDRNNEQFFGPGTRLTVL.